Listed below are T cell receptor beta chains from one sample, sequenced in a study of blood T cells in healthy people across ages. MiXCR, run by TCRdb on the 5' RACE reads, gives a single entry per CDR3 protein. The sample has more than 900,000 distinct CDR3 sequences; almost 30% are singletons. These same data were also listed under a study on T cells of mothers and their children.

Sequencing was performed on blood. Receptor source: a woman between 35 and 50 years old in good health. CDR3s include the opening cysteine and the closing phenylalanine or tryptophan.

v_call: TRBV6-6; cdr3_aa: CASSYSQGAGNYGYTF
v_call: TRBV2; cdr3_aa: CASSETGGSQPQHF
v_call: TRBV29-1; cdr3_aa: CSVGLEGPSRHGYTF
v_call: TRBV7-2; cdr3_aa: CASSQSPPRAYEQYF
v_call: TRBV10-3; cdr3_aa: CATTGDTEAFF
v_call: TRBV3-1; cdr3_aa: CASSQDPSITDTQYF
v_call: TRBV12-3/TRBV12-4; cdr3_aa: CASSDQRRDNEQFF
v_call: TRBV7-2; cdr3_aa: CASSLFLAGGGDTQYF
v_call: TRBV20-1; cdr3_aa: CSARQPAGNTEAFF
v_call: TRBV5-1; cdr3_aa: CASSSDYSGTTIYF
v_call: TRBV7-2; cdr3_aa: CASSLTPLTSSTDTQYF
v_call: TRBV3-1; cdr3_aa: CAVRGAGELFF
v_call: TRBV29-1; cdr3_aa: CSVEGLAGDSNTGELFF
v_call: TRBV3-1; cdr3_aa: CASSQELLTGGGYTF
v_call: TRBV30; cdr3_aa: CAWSTSGANYNEQFF
v_call: TRBV5-5; cdr3_aa: CASSLSRDRVNYSGYTF